This TCR beta chain came from a study of T cell responses to AZD1222 COVID-19 vaccine. The study's findings and limits: Repertoire collection took place solely once the T cell response had peaked. Recipients of two AZD1222 doses showed rising Spike-specific TCR breadth and depth. Nearly half of spike-specific TCRs reportedly target unmutated variant regions.

Trimming stripped 5 bases from V and 3 bases from J, with 6 bases between. This CDR3 is 12 amino acids long. Germline V lookup: CDR1 LNHDA, CDR2 SQIVND (reference sequence). As regards this clone: Antigen specificity is unknown.

Some clones are missing from TCRdb's copy, which holds only in-frame ones; the method was immunoSEQ multiplex PCR. Of some 100,000 clones in the sample, roughly 91% were seen once. This specimen consisted of peripheral blood, obtained 28 days after the second AZD1222 dose. The clonotype was recovered from an adult who received the AZD1222 COVID-19 vaccine. The chain combines TRBV19 with TRBJ2-3; D call uncertain. This CDR3 reads CASSSRTDTQYF. The CDR3 DNA is TGTGCCAGTAGTTCGCGTACAGATACGCAGTATTTT.